Shown below are 4 T cell receptor beta chains from a single sample sequenced in a study of radiation and T cells in renal cell carcinoma. The time point: blood 4 weeks post-SBRT, at nephrectomy. Treatment of the sample: 15 Gy SBRT to primary tumor, nephrectomy 4 weeks later. The data were produced by immunoSEQ multiplex PCR, yet TCRdb's version contains in-frame clones alone and is incomplete. The sample yields 80,000 or so clones, about 88% seen once. The source was blood, collected from a patient whose treatment included radiotherapy and nephrectomy. The source of these receptors is a woman aged 65 to 85 with renal cell carcinoma.

The chain joins TRBV28 to TRBJ2-3; 8 bases are a match to TRBD2. Trimming at V came to 3 bases and at J to 3 bases, leaving 17 bases not matched to a gene. Germline V gives CDR1 MDHEN, CDR2 SYDVKM. The CDR3 contains 19 residues. CDR3 loop: CASSFGAGARGSVTDTQYF. The CDR3 DNA sequence: TGTGCCAGCAGTTTCGGAGCGGGGGCCCGCGGCAGTGTAACAGATACGCAGTATTTT.

In its sample, this clone was seen once. The CDR3 nucleotides are TGTGCCAGCAGTAGGACACAATCCTACGAGCAGTACTTC. Its translation is CASSRTQSYEQYF. The V call is TRBV6-1, the J call TRBJ2-7, with D possibly being TRBD1 (5 bases). CDR3 size: 13 residues. V shed 5 bases and J shed 1 base, with 9 bases lying between them. CDR1 is MNHNS, CDR2 SASEGT, per germline.

Concerning this clone itself: This sample includes further DNA sequences coding for the same CDR3. This chain links TRBV6-1 with TRBJ1-5; D perhaps matches TRBD1 (6 bases). The V end was cut by 2 bases, the J end by 5 bases, with 7 bases between. The CDR3 spans 13 residues. Germline V gene lookup returns CDR1 MNHNS and CDR2 SASEGT. The CDR3 nucleotides are TGTGCCAGCAGTGAAAGGGGGGATCAGCCCCAGCATTTT. As protein: CASSERGDQPQHF.

The chain recombines TRBV5-1 with TRBJ1-5, with 10 bases matching TRBD1. CDR1 SGHRS and CDR2 YFSETQ come from the germline V gene. With V trimmed by 4 bases and J by 0 bases, 13 bases remained unmatched. The CDR3 contains 19 residues. The CDR3 loop is CASSPVPGQGLGSNQPQHF. CDR3 in DNA: TGCGCCAGCAGCCCCGTCCCGGGACAGGGGTTGGGTAGCAATCAGCCCCAGCATTTT.